This TCR beta chain was captured in a study of blood T cell repertoires in COVID-19. Study overall: The samples span acute and convalescent COVID-19 from the United States, Italy and Spain. Sources were T cells, B-cell-depleted T cells, or PBMCs; the material itself was cDNA or gDNA.

In the source study's methods: How many nucleated cells were present was estimated from reference gene primer amplification. Clones were read by immunoSEQ multiplex PCR, and TCRdb kept only the in-frame ones, dropping some. V, J and clone size reflect that table, while D and trimming were determined from the DNA. This sample carries 40,000 or so clones, about 85% of them seen once, and the ten largest clones take less than 7%. This CDR3 region has 15 residues. CDR1 LNHDA and CDR2 SQIVND come from the germline V gene (reference sequence). About this clone itself: Compared with germline, one end of the junction differs, possibly owing to a read error.

The TCR comes from a man aged 50 to 59 with active COVID-19. The material sequenced was peripheral blood. The rearrangement uses TRBV19 and TRBJ2-7; possible D gene TRBD1, 8 bases. As DNA, the CDR3 is TGTGCCAGTAGCTCGACAGGGGAGGGTCATTACGGGCAGTACTTC. Translation gives CASSSTGEGHYGQYF.